Shown below are 5 T cell receptor beta chains from a single sample sequenced in a study of neoadjuvant anti-PD-1 for oral cavity cancer. Assay: immunoSEQ multiplex PCR; the TCRdb copy retains only in-frame clones and omits some. The sample consists of around 16,000 clones, 66% of them appearing once. The sample in question was PBMCs, obtained before nivolumab (anti-PD-1) treatment. These receptors all come from a person aged 40 to 85 with oral cavity squamous cell carcinoma.

The V and J genes are TRBV6-5 and TRBJ1-1; D may be TRBD1 (6 bases). The V gene's germline CDR1 is MNHEY and CDR2 SVGAGI. This CDR3 is 15 amino acids long. The V end was cut by 7 bases, the J end by 1 base, with 16 bases between. The CDR3 here is CASIPRDTKNTEAFF. The CDR3 nucleotides read TGTGCCAGCATCCCCCGGGACACCAAGAACACTGAAGCTTTCTTT.

This clone was detected only once. The chain recombines TRBV5-4 with TRBJ1-1; 11 bases are shared with TRBD1. The J segment lost 2 bases and the V segment lost 4 bases, leaving 4 bases of the junction unmatched. This CDR3 region has 15 residues. Germline V gene data show CDR1 as SGHNT and CDR2 as YYREEE (reference sequence). Written as DNA, the CDR3 is TGTGCCAGCAGCATCGGGACAGGGGGAAACACTGAAGCTTTCTTT. It is translated as CASSIGTGGNTEAFF.

This chain joins TRBV5-6 and TRBJ2-7; D not resolved. The V and J ends lost 4 bases and 0 bases respectively, with 5 bases between them. The germline CDR1 and CDR2 sequences are SGHDT and YYEEEE. The CDR3 is 12 amino acids. The chain's CDR3 is CASSKSSYEQYF. CDR3 in DNA: TGTGCCAGCAGCAAGAGCTCCTACGAGCAGTACTTC.

The table lists this clone with a count of one. This chain uses TRBV6-5 with TRBJ2-7; D is unclear. Trimming left V 2 bases short and J 3 bases short, with 14 bases between. The length of the CDR3 is 15 residues. Germline V gives CDR1 MNHEY, CDR2 SVGAGI. CDR3 amino acids: CASSYGGYFGYEQYF. The CDR3 DNA sequence: TGTGCCAGCAGTTACGGCGGATATTTTGGCTACGAGCAGTACTTC.

The gene calls are TRBV5-4 and TRBJ2-5, with D perhaps TRBD2 (7 bases). Germline lookup yields CDR1 SGHNT and CDR2 YYREEE (reference sequence). V was shortened by 4 bases and J by 5 bases, with 18 bases between the two germline ends. The CDR3 runs to 15 residues. The CDR3 region is CASSRGPGGEETQYF. In nucleotides, the CDR3 is TGTGCCAGCAGCCGGGGACCGGGGGGCGAGGAGACCCAGTACTTC.